This entry lists 21 T cell receptor beta chains sequenced from one sample in a study of memory CD4+ T cells and cytomegalovirus serostatus. Assay: immunoSEQ multiplex PCR; the TCRdb copy retains only in-frame clones and omits some. The table has roughly 84,000 clones, 80% seen once. Single viable CD3+CD4+CD8-CD45RO+ cells were sorted as the memory CD4+ T cells. The sequencing sample was made of memory CD4+ T cells from blood. These receptors all stem from an adult in good health and CMV-seronegative.

The chain combines TRBV6-5 with TRBJ2-3, with a tentative D call TRBD2 (7 bases). The V end was cut by 2 bases, the J end by 3 bases, with 12 bases between. The CDR3 totals 15 residues. Germline loops: CDR1 MNHEY, CDR2 SVGAGI. CDR3 sequence: CASSYRGGQTDTQYF. CDR3 in DNA: TGTGCCAGCAGTTACAGGGGGGGGCAGACAGATACGCAGTATTTT.

V usage is TRBV5-1 and J usage is TRBJ1-2; no definite D call. V dropped 6 bases and J dropped 6 bases, with 18 bases sitting between them. Germline V gives CDR1 SGHRS, CDR2 YFSETQ. There are 14 residues in the CDR3. The CDR3 spells CASTPGTGKNGYTF. The CDR3 DNA sequence: TGCGCCAGCACCCCAGGAACTGGGAAAAATGGCTACACCTTC.

The table lists this clone with many counts. The rearrangement links TRBV11-3 to TRBJ2-3, with D perhaps matching TRBD1 (6 bases). The germline V gene encodes CDR1 SGHNT and CDR2 YENEEA. Trimming left V 2 bases short and J 4 bases short, with 10 bases between. The CDR3 has 14 amino acids. CDR3 sequence reads: CASSLSQGPDTQYF. The CDR3 bases are TGTGCCAGCAGCTTAAGCCAGGGGCCAGATACGCAGTATTTT.

This clone was observed many times. One end of the junction does not line up with germline, which may come from a read error. This chain joins TRBV7-9 and TRBJ1-1; D unclear. Germline-derived CDR1 and CDR2 are SEHNR and FQNEAQ (reference sequence). CDR3 length: 11 amino acids. The CDR3: CASSTLTGAFF. The DNA of the CDR3 is TGTGCCAGCAGCACTCTTACTGGAGCTTTCTTT.

The gene calls are TRBV5-4 and TRBJ2-2; D possibly matches TRBD1 or TRBD2 (6 bases each). V dropped 0 bases and J dropped 2 bases, with 17 bases sitting between them. Germline V lookup: CDR1 SGHNT, CDR2 YYREEE (reference sequence). CDR3 length equals 18 residues. The CDR3 here is CASSLALGGRGNTGELFF. The CDR3 bases are TGTGCCAGCAGCTTGGCCCTGGGGGGCAGGGGAAACACCGGGGAGCTGTTTTTT.

The genes are TRBV19 and TRBJ1-1, with D tentatively TRBD1 (6 bases). The germline V and J ends were trimmed by 8 bases and 1 base, with 20 bases remaining between them. Per germline, CDR1 LNHDA and CDR2 SQIVND (reference sequence). The CDR3 consists of 16 residues. This chain's CDR3 is CASQETPGARNTEAFF. DNA for the CDR3: TGTGCCAGTCAAGAAACTCCAGGGGCAAGGAACACTGAAGCTTTCTTT.

V usage is TRBV7-9 and J usage is TRBJ2-5, with 10 bases matching TRBD1. The V gene end was trimmed by 3 bases and the J gene end by 5 bases; junction bases not matched to a gene: 0. Germline V gives CDR1 SEHNR, CDR2 FQNEAQ (reference sequence). The CDR3 consists of 13 residues. The CDR3 region has the DNA TGTGCCAGCAGCTTGGGACAGGGGGAGACCCAGTACTTC. As protein: CASSLGQGETQYF. Full variable domain (missing parts from reference TRBV7-9 and TRBJ2-5): DTGVSQNPRHKITKRGQNVTFRCDPISEHNRLYWYRQTLGQGPEFLTYFQNEAQLEKSRLLSDRFSAERPKGSFSTLEIQRTEQGDSAMYLCASSLGQGETQYFGPGTRLLVL.

The chain links TRBV6-5 to TRBJ1-2, with 10 bases that match TRBD1. This CDR3 has 14 residues. Losses at the gene ends were 4 bases for V and 4 bases for J; bases not matched to a gene: 3. The germline V gene has CDR1 MNHEY and CDR2 SVGAGI. Here the CDR3 DNA reads TGTGCCAGCAGTTCGGGACAGGGGCTCTATGGCTACACCTTC. Translating gives CASSSGQGLYGYTF.

CDR3 DNA: TGTGCCATCAGTGATCGTTTAGCTGGCACCGGGGAGCTGTTTTTT. It translates to CAISDRLAGTGELFF. The V call is TRBV10-3, the J call TRBJ2-2; unclear D gene. V was pared by 3 bases and J by 4 bases, with 12 bases between. The germline gives CDR1 ENHRY, CDR2 SYGVKD. The CDR3 extends over 15 amino acids.

V gene TRBV29-1 combines with J gene TRBJ1-1; TRBD1 matches at 8 bases. The ends lost 7 bases at V and 2 bases at J; junction bases unmatched: 18. The CDR3 length is 17 residues. The V gene's germline CDR1 is SQVTM and CDR2 ANQGSEA. This CDR3 is CSADRDRRGKANTEAFF. CDR3 sequence (DNA): TGCAGCGCCGACCGGGACAGGAGGGGAAAGGCAAACACTGAAGCTTTCTTT.

The sample holds a few counts of this clone. The J gene is TRBJ1-1, the V gene TRBV9, with D unclear. CDR3 length: 16 amino acids. Looked up from germline, CDR1 is SGDLS and CDR2 is YYNGEE. V was trimmed by 4 bases and J by 3 bases, leaving 19 bases between them. The CDR3 region is CASSSRTVRVDTEAFF. The CDR3, as DNA: TGTGCCAGCAGCTCCCGGACGGTAAGGGTAGACACTGAAGCTTTCTTT.

CDR3 bases: TGTGCCAGCAGACAGGGGGCGGCGGTGGGGACTGAAGCTTTCTTT. It is translated as CASRQGAAVGTEAFF. This chain connects TRBV2 to TRBJ1-1; 9 bases line up with TRBD1. CDR1 and CDR2 from the germline V gene are SNHLY and FYNNEI. The CDR3 covers 15 residues. V trimming: 6 bases; J trimming: 5 bases; junction bases outside the gene matches: 10.

The rearrangement uses TRBV5-1 and TRBJ2-7; TRBD2 is a possible D gene (6 bases). CDR3 length: 15 amino acids. V gave up 4 bases and J gave up 0 bases, with 14 bases separating them. Germline V gene lookup returns CDR1 SGHRS and CDR2 YFSETQ. The CDR3 region has the DNA TGCGCCAGCAGCCCCGGGTACGGGAGCTCCTACGAGCAGTACTTC. The encoded protein is CASSPGYGSSYEQYF.

The rearrangement joins TRBV2 to TRBJ2-2; 8 bases are a match to TRBD1. The V gene's germline CDR1 is SNHLY and CDR2 FYNNEI. The CDR3 contains 14 residues. The V and J ends lost 6 bases and 2 bases, in that order; junction bases with no gene match: 2. Here the CDR3 reads CASRGQANTGELFF. The CDR3 DNA reads TGTGCCAGCAGGGGACAGGCCAACACCGGGGAGCTGTTTTTT.

This chain connects TRBV5-8 to TRBJ2-1, with D possibly being TRBD2 (5 bases). The CDR3 spans 16 residues. Trimming cost V 4 bases and J 3 bases, with 17 bases left between them. The germline V gene has CDR1 SGHTS and CDR2 YDEGEE. CDR3 DNA sequence: TGTGCCAGCAGCAGGAGTGAGACTGAGGGCTACAATGAGCAGTTCTTC. Encoded protein: CASSRSETEGYNEQFF.

This chain uses TRBV5-5 with TRBJ2-7, with no clear D. CDR1 and CDR2 (germline): SGHKS, YYEKEE (reference sequence). The CDR3 runs 14 residues. V gave up 2 bases and J gave up 0 bases, with 9 bases separating them. The chain's CDR3 is CASSLGPRSYEQYF. In DNA form, the CDR3 reads TGTGCCAGCAGCTTAGGACCACGCTCCTACGAGCAGTACTTC.

The J gene is TRBJ1-2, the V gene TRBV6-5, with TRBD1 matching 7 bases. Germline CDR1 is MNHEY and CDR2 is SVGAGI. The CDR3 totals 14 residues. V lost 6 bases, J lost 3 bases, and 7 bases stayed unmatched. The CDR3 sequence: CASRRDSIDYGYTF. The CDR3 region has the DNA TGTGCCAGCAGGCGGGACAGTATCGACTATGGCTACACCTTC.

The V gene is TRBV5-8, the J gene TRBJ1-4, with D maybe TRBD1 (6 bases). The germline V gene has CDR1 SGHTS and CDR2 YDEGEE. This CDR3 is built from 13 residues. V was pared by 4 bases and J by 10 bases, with 14 bases between. CDR3 coding DNA: TGTGCCAGCAGCATCACCAGGGGTGGAAAACTGTTTTTT. The encoded protein is CASSITRGGKLFF.

CDR3 in DNA: TGTGCCAGCAGCTTAACTGGGGGAAACACTGAAGCTTTCTTT. It encodes CASSLTGGNTEAFF. V is TRBV7-3 and J is TRBJ1-1; possible D gene TRBD1, 5 bases. Germline V gene sequence: CDR1 SGHTA, CDR2 FQGTGA. The CDR3 consists of 14 residues. The V and J ends lost 0 bases and 2 bases respectively, with 7 bases between them.

The chain employs TRBV5-1 and TRBJ2-4, with 9 positions matching TRBD1. Germline CDR1 reads SGHRS; CDR2 reads YFSETQ. There are 14 residues in the CDR3. Trimming removed 3 bases from V and 9 bases from J; junction bases left unmatched: 7. CDR3 in amino acids: CASSWGQGEGIQYF. The CDR3 nucleotides are TGCGCCAGCAGCTGGGGACAGGGAGAGGGCATTCAGTACTTC.

The V gene is TRBV12-5, the J gene TRBJ1-5, with D perhaps TRBD1 (6 bases). The V gene lost 2 bases and the J gene lost 2 bases, with 16 bases spanning the gap. The CDR3 is 17 residues long. Germline V gene sequence: CDR1 LGHNT, CDR2 FRNRAP. CDR3 sequence (DNA): TGTGCTAGTGGTTTGACAACAGGGTATGGAGGCAATCAGCCCCAGCATTTT. This gives the protein CASGLTTGYGGNQPQHF.